These 11 T cell receptor beta chains were sequenced from one sample in a study of blood T cell repertoires in COVID-19. The repertoire was sequenced with immunoSEQ multiplex PCR; TCRdb's copy has only in-frame clones and lacks some. Counted here are under 130,000 clones, around 88% occurring once; the ten biggest clones make up about 3%. The sequenced sample consisted of peripheral blood. These receptors were obtained from a human donor in a cohort sampled during active COVID-19.

DNA of the CDR3: TGTGCCTGGGACCGGGGGGGAAGCTCCTACAATGAGCAGTTCTTC. Its protein product is CAWDRGGSSYNEQFF. The chain employs TRBV30 and TRBJ2-1, with 8 bases lining up with TRBD2. Germline CDR1 is GTSNPN and CDR2 is SVGIG (reference sequence). V lost 5 bases, J lost 0 bases, and 6 bases stayed unmatched. The CDR3 contains 15 residues.

The CDR3 region is CATYSRFYTEAFF. CDR3 coding DNA: TGTGCCACCTATAGTCGGTTTTACACTGAAGCTTTCTTT. This sequence joins TRBV28 and TRBJ1-1; D remains unclear. Deletions cut 10 bases from V and 3 bases from J, with 15 bases between. Germline lookup yields CDR1 MDHEN and CDR2 SYDVKM. The CDR3 length is 13 residues.

CDR3 DNA sequence: TGTGCCAGCAGTTCTCTTAGCGGGAGTTACGAGCAGTACTTC. It encodes CASSSLSGSYEQYF. The chain carries TRBV28 and TRBJ2-7, with TRBD2 matching over 9 bases. The CDR3 is 14 residues long. The germline V gene has CDR1 MDHEN and CDR2 SYDVKM. V lost 4 bases, J lost 4 bases, and 5 bases stayed unmatched.

The chain couples TRBV5-1 to TRBJ1-4; no firm D call. V was clipped by 2 bases and J by 0 bases, with 8 bases between them. The CDR3 runs 15 residues. Germline V lookup: CDR1 SGHRS, CDR2 YFSETQ. Here the CDR3 reads CASSFGGPTNEKLFF. CDR3 nucleotide sequence: TGCGCCAGCAGCTTTGGCGGTCCAACTAATGAAAAACTGTTTTTT.

This clone was seen once. This chain connects TRBV10-1 to TRBJ1-5; D is undetermined. Germline CDR1 and CDR2: WNHNN and SYGVQD (reference sequence). V gave up 0 bases and J gave up 6 bases, with 6 bases separating them. The CDR3 consists of 13 residues. The CDR3 region is CASSESPSQPQHF. In DNA, the CDR3 is TGCGCCAGCAGTGAGTCCCCCAGTCAGCCCCAGCATTTT.

In its sample, this clone was seen once. The CDR3 DNA follows: TGTGCCAGTAGTACGGGGAATCAGCCCCAGCATTTT. This codes for CASSTGNQPQHF. The chain has TRBV6-5 and TRBJ1-5; the D is unclear. The CDR3 sequence is 12 residues long. V was cut by 9 bases and J by 4 bases, with 10 bases left in between. CDR1 MNHEY and CDR2 SVGAGI come from the germline V gene.

This sequence joins TRBV7-2 and TRBJ1-5; D unresolved. Trimming took 4 bases from V and 5 from J, leaving 9 bases between them. The germline V gene has CDR1 SGHTA and CDR2 FQGNSA. This CDR3 is built from 13 residues. Here the CDR3 reads CASSSVGDQPQHF. CDR3 bases: TGTGCCAGCAGCTCCGTCGGGGATCAGCCCCAGCATTTT.

The V call is TRBV9, the J call TRBJ1-6; maybe TRBD1 (6 bases). V dropped 3 bases and J dropped 2 bases, with 15 bases sitting between them. The CDR3 totals 17 residues. Per the germline V gene, CDR1 is SGDLS and CDR2 is YYNGEE. CDR3 sequence (DNA): TGTGCCAGCAGCGAGACCTACAGGGTAACCTATAATTCACCCCTCCACTTT. Its protein is CASSETYRVTYNSPLHF.

This chain uses TRBV6-5 with TRBJ2-7, with D unresolved. The CDR3 runs 13 residues. The ends were cut back, 3 bases at V and 3 bases at J, with 9 bases in the middle. Germline V gene data show CDR1 as MNHEY and CDR2 as SVGAGI. This CDR3 is CASSYSGFYEQYF. CDR3 nucleotide sequence: TGTGCCAGCAGTTATTCAGGCTTCTACGAGCAGTACTTC.

The V and J genes are TRBV5-1 and TRBJ2-3, with TRBD2 matching over 12 bases. Trimming cost V 4 bases and J 2 bases; bases outside gene matches: 2. The CDR3 runs 15 residues. Germline V gene data show CDR1 as SGHRS and CDR2 as YFSETQ. CDR3 residues: CASSLAGGFTDTQYF. CDR3 sequence (DNA): TGCGCCAGCAGCCTAGCGGGAGGGTTCACAGATACGCAGTATTTT.

The chain employs TRBV9 and TRBJ1-4; 7 bases line up with TRBD1. V lost 0 bases and J lost 7; bases outside the gene matches: 6. Germline-derived CDR1 and CDR2 are SGDLS and YYNGEE. The CDR3 is made up of 15 amino acids. The CDR3 loop reads CASSVASQGGEKLFF. CDR3 DNA sequence: TGTGCCAGCAGCGTAGCGAGTCAGGGGGGTGAAAAACTGTTTTTT.